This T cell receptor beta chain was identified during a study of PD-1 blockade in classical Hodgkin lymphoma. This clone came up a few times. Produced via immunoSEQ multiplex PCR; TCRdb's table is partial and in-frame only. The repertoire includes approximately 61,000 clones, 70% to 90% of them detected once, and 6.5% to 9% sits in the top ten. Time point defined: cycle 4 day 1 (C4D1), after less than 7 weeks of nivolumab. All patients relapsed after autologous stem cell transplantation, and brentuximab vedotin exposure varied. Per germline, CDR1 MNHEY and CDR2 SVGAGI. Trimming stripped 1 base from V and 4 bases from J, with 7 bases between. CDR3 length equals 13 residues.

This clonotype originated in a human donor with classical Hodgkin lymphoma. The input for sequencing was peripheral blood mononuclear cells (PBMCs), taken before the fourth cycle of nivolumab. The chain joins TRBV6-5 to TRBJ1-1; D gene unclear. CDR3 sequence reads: CASSYLGGTEAFF. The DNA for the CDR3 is TGTGCCAGCAGTTACTTGGGAGGCACTGAAGCTTTCTTT.